This record looks at one T cell receptor beta chain sequence and its context. Source study methods: Counts of nucleated cells, estimated from reference gene primer amplification, were obtained. Only in-frame clones appear in the TCRdb table, and some are missing; sequencing was by immunoSEQ multiplex PCR. V and J calls and clone size are given by that table; D and trimming were obtained from the DNA. Of roughly 170,000 clones in the sample, around 84% were seen once. The V end lost 8 bases, the J end lost 0 bases, and 10 bases lay between the germline ends. In germline, CDR1 is SQVTM, CDR2 ANQGSEA. The CDR3 has 13 residues. The record originates from a study of blood T cell repertoires in COVID-19. Study-level background: Acute and convalescent COVID-19 specimens originated in the United States, Italy and Spain. PBMCs, B-cell-depleted T cells, or T cells were the source of the cDNA or gDNA that made up the material.

This chain links TRBV29-1 with TRBJ2-2; tentatively, D is TRBD2 (6 bases). The source of this sequence is a man aged 35 to 55 with active or convalescent COVID-19. Sequenced material: peripheral blood. The CDR3 DNA reads as TGCAGCTTGGGACTGCCGAACACCGGGGAGCTGTTTTTT. Its translation is CSLGLPNTGELFF.